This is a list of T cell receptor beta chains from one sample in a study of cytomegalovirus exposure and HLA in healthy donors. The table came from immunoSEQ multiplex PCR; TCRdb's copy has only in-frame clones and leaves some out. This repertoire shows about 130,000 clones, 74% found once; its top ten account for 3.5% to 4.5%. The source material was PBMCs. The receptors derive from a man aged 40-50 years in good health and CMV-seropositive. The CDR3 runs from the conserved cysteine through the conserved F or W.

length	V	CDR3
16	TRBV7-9	CSSSRSGTGGADTQYF
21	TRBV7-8	CASSLSFTGGLTSGDNYGYTF
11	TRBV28	CASSPRSEQFF
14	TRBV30	CAWRETGGTYEQYF
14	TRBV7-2	CASSFSGSPGELFF
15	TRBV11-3	CASSPEGGPNNEQFF
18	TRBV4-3	CASSQDLGQGGLGEKLFF
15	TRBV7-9	CASSGRTGGDYGYTF
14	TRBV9	CASSVGRGDYGYTF
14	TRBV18	CASSPAGRTGELFF
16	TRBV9	CASSVVGQGYTGELFF
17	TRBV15	CATSEDYRGLGNQPQHF
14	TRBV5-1	CASNSGTSENIQYF
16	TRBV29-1	CSVEGLSGRAGETQYF
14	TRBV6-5	CASSYTRGSYEQYF
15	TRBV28	CASSDVTDYNEKLFF
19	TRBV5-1	CASSLLGTGVDPTGNTIYF
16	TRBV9	CASSGRQGIWNTEAFF
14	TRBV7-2	CASSLGRGPQPQHF
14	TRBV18	CASSISGMAYEQYF
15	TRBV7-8	CASSLWGRGRDTQYF
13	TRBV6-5	CASGGKANQPQHF
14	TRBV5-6	CASSGTGANYEQYF
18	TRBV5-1	CASSLGSAQASPKKTQYF
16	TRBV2	CASSGQGSVSTGELFF
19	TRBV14	CASSPRGVSGSRLYNEQFF
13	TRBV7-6	CASSPESSYEQYF
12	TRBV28	CASSTGTGDYTF
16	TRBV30	CAWSVGTSGGYGEQFF
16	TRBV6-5	CASSYGRPTPGNTIYF
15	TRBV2	CASKVGGMSNYGYTF
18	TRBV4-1	CASSQPRTDTTGANVLTF
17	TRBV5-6	CASSLEWRGLTGETQYF
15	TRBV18	CASSLGLAGNNEQFF
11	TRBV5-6	CASSYLDTQYF
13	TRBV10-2	CASSVGSNYEQYF
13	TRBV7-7	CASSLQENTEAFF
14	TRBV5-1	CASSADRVNEKLFF
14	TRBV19	CASSKGQMNTEAFF
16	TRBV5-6	CASSSGQGRYTDTQYF
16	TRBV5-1	CASSPQSSGGVETQYF
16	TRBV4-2	CASSQDRGSLTYEQYF
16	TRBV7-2	CASSLEGGRMNTEAFF
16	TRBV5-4	CASSPSKRSELTEAFF
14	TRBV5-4	CASSLASGSYEQYF
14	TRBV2	CASSEVAGWDTQYF
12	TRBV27	CASKTVTGELFF
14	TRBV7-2	CASTPGTANTEAFF
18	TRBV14	CASSQVVEQFATNEKLFF
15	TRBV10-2	CASQDSGISTGELFF
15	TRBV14	CASSQATSGRTEQFF
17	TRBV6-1	CASSERGSGYRGNEQFF
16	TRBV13	CASSLGGQGGRYEQYF